This T cell receptor beta chain was captured in a study of T cell responses to AZD1222 COVID-19 vaccine (dated by TCRdb to the early 2020s). Notes on the research overall: A total of about 250 trial participants underwent TCR sequencing, of whom roughly 210 had received two doses of AZD1222 and 26 had received two doses of the MenACWY control vaccine. Trial participants were enrolled by age into subgroups of 18-55, 56-69 and 70-plus years, and roughly 150, 30 and 60 TCR-sequenced participants, respectively, were included in these subgroups.

The time point label corresponds to: about 28 days (+/-7) after the second vaccine dose. The treatment or condition tag for this specimen amounts to: meningococcal conjugate vaccine given as trial control. Vaccinee samples were obtained from the UK trials COV001 and COV002, which included a single-blind randomized controlled phase 2/3 trial of AZD1222 (ChAdOx1 nCoV-19) in healthy adults. For TCRbeta chain sequencing, PBMC samples were collected from trial participants at day 0 and at day 28 after the second dose. The CDR3 regions of human TCRbeta chains were analyzed by immunosequencing. The source study handled its data this way. Repertoire TCRs were matched against a reference library of SARS-CoV-2-specific TCRs generated with the MIRA antigen-specificity platform. Breadth meant the fraction of unique TCRs that were SARS-CoV-2-associated, whereas depth meant the fraction of total T cells that were SARS-CoV-2-associated. Using the MIRA data, every spike-specific TCR was mapped to the spike region that the TCR reacted to and assigned to either a CD4 or a CD8 class. Log10-transformed breadth and depth values were compared by one-way ANOVA with Sidak's multiple comparisons tests. The source is immuneACCESS, and TCRdb retained only in-frame sequences with V and J called. Part of the clones is not carried over; for the studies checked, unresolved V genes explain less than half of this, and the remainder is unexplained. For V, J and clone size, that table is used; D and trimming come from the DNA. Present in this sample are fewer than 200,000 clones, around 90% of which were seen just once. Together, the top ten hold less than 4.5% of the sample.

The CDR1 and CDR2 encoded by the germline V gene (reference sequence) are LNHDA and SQIVND. From the cysteine up to the phenylalanine, the CDR3 has a length of 16 residues. The kept DNA is CDR3 alone, 48 bases in frame from the first base. The V end gives up 5 bases and the J end 3 bases, leaving 12 bases in the junction not matched to a gene. Broad study findings and their caveats: Only a handful of AZD1222 recipients were SARS-CoV-2 seropositive at baseline, limiting conclusions about previously exposed vaccinees. The whole spike protein was spanned by vaccine-associated CD4 TCRs, and dominant responses were seen in regions 160-218 and 743-854. After two AZD1222 doses, both the breadth and the depth of spike-specific TCRs were significantly higher than at day 0 and than in MenACWY recipients. Epitopes outside the regions mutated in the B.1.351 and B.1.1.7 variants were reportedly recognized by nearly half of the unique spike-specific TCRs. Because no day 14 peak-response samples were available, repertoires were characterized only after the peak T cell response. The 56-69-year group was small, and its depth increase did not reach significance, likely because of low power. Most participants were white British and females outnumbered males, and the authors suggested that clonal diversity may have been underestimated.

Comments on this clone: The target of this receptor is not known. No base quality values were provided; no much bigger clone lies one nucleotide off.

The receptor comes from an adult who received the MenACWY meningococcal vaccine as a control. The chain joins TRBV19 to TRBJ2-7; a stretch of 8 junction bases matches TRBD2. The source material was peripheral blood, sampled 28 days after the second dose of the MenACWY control vaccine. DNA sequence: TGTGCCAGTAGTTTCCTCCCCAGCGGGAGCGTCTACGAGCAGTACTTC. Translation gives CASSFLPSGSVYEQYF.